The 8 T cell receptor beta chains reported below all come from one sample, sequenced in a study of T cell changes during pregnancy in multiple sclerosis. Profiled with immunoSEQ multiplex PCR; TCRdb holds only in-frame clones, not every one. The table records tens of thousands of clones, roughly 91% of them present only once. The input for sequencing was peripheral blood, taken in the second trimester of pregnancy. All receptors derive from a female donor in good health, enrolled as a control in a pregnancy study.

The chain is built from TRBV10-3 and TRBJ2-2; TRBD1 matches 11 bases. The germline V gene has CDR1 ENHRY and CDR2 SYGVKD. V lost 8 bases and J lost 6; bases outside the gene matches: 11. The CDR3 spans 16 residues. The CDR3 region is CAIRQMGQGDPGELFF. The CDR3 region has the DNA TGTGCCATCCGGCAAATGGGACAGGGGGATCCCGGGGAGCTGTTTTTT.

The CDR3 DNA reads TGTGCCAGCAGCTTATTTGCGGAGCAGTTCTTC. It translates to CASSLFAEQFF. J is TRBJ2-1 and V is TRBV11-2; D is ambiguous. CDR3 length: 11 amino acids. Germline-derived CDR1 and CDR2 are SGHAT and FQNNGV. Trimming left V 2 bases short and J 10 bases short, with 6 bases between. Based on the CDR3 plus reference TRBV11-2 and TRBJ2-1, the full variable domain is EAGVAQSPRYKIIEKRQSVAFWCNPISGHATLYWYQQILGQGPKLLIQFQNNGVVDDSQLPKDRFSAERLKGVDSTLKIQPAKLEDSAVYLCASSLFAEQFFGPGTRLTVL.

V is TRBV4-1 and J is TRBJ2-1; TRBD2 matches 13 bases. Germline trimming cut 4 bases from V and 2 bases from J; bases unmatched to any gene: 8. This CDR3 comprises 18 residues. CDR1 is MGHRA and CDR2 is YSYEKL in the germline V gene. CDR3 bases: TGCGCCAGCAGCCCCCGGACTAGCGGGAGACGGCCCTACAATGAGCAGTTCTTC. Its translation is CASSPRTSGRRPYNEQFF.

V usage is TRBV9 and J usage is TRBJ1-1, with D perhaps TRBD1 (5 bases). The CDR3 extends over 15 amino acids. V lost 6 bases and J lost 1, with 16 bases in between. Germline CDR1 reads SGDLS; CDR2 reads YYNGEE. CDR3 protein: CASTRIWGSNTEAFF. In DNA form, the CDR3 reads TGTGCCAGCACCCGTATATGGGGCTCGAACACTGAAGCTTTCTTT. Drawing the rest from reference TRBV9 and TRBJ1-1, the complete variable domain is DSGVTQTPKHLITATGQRVTLRCSPRSGDLSVYWYQQSLDQGLQFLIQYYNGEERAKGNILERFSAQQFPDLHSELNLSSLELGDSALYFCASTRIWGSNTEAFFGQGTRLTVV.

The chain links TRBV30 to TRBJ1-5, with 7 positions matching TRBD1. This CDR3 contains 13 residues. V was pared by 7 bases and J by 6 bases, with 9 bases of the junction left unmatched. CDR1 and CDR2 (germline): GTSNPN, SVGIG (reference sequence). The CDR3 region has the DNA TGTGCCTCCCGCTCAGGGGGAGGTCAGCCCCAGCATTTT. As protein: CASRSGGGQPQHF.

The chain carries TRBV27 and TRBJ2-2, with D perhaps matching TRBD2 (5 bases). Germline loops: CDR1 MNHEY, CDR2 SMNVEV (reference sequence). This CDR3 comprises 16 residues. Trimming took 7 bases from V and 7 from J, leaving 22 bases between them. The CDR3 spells CASITSVGGPLGELFF. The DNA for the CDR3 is TGTGCCAGCATCACCTCCGTCGGAGGTCCCCTCGGGGAGCTGTTTTTT.

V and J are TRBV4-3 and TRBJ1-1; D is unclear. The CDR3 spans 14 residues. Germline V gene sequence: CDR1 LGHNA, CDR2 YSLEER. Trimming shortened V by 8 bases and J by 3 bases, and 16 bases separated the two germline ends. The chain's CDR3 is CASQAFVGDTEAFF. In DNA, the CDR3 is TGCGCCAGCCAAGCCTTTGTGGGAGACACTGAAGCTTTCTTT.

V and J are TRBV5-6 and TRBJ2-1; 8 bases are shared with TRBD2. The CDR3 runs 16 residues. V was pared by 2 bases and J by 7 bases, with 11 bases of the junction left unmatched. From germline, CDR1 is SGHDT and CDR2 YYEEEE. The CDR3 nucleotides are TGTGCCAGCAGCTTCTTCAGGGGACTAGGTTCGAATGAGCAGTTCTTC. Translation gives CASSFFRGLGSNEQFF.